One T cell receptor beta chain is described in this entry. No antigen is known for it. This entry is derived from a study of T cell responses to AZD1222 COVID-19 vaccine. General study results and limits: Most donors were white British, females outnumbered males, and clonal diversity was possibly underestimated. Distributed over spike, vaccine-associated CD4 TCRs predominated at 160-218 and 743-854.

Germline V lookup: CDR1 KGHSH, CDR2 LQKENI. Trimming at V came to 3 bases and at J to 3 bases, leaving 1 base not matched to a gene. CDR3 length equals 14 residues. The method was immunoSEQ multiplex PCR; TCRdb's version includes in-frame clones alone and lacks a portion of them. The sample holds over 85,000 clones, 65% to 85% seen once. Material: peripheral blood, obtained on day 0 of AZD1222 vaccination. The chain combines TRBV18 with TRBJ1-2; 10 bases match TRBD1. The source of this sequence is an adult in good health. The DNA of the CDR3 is TGTGCCAGCTCACCCGGGACAGGGGACTATGGCTACACCTTC. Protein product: CASSPGTGDYGYTF. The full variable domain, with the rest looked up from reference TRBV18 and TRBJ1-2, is NAGVMQNPRHLVRRRGQEARLRCSPMKGHSHVYWYRQLPEEGLKFMVYLQKENIIDESGMPKERFSAEFPKEGPSILRIQQVVRGDSAAYFCASSPGTGDYGYTFGSGTRLTVV.